This T cell receptor beta chain was sequenced for a study of CD8+ T cells in alopecia areata. Specified treatment: oral pan-JAK inhibitor, 5-10 mg twice daily. Deletions cut 6 bases from V and 2 bases from J, with 11 bases between. Germline V gene sequence: CDR1 SEHNR, CDR2 FQNEAQ (reference sequence). This CDR3 has 13 amino acids. Extraction and reverse transcription of RNA yielded cDNA as the sequencing template. The data were produced by immunoSEQ multiplex PCR, yet TCRdb's version contains in-frame clones alone and is incomplete. The table has about 110,000 clones, 65% to 85% seen once. Study observations and caveats: Many expanded lesional clones remained in scalp and blood on tofacitinib.

Comment on this clone: Its antigen is unidentified.

The chain employs TRBV7-9 and TRBJ2-7; D call uncertain. The starting material was CD8+ T cells sorted from blood, obtained at week 24, from a patient treated with tofacitinib. This sequence originates from a human donor with alopecia areata. The CDR3 sequence: CASRSSETYEQYF. CDR3 nucleotides: TGTGCCAGCAGGAGTTCGGAGACCTACGAGCAGTACTTC.